This T cell receptor (beta chain) was identified during a study of neurological immune-mediated disorders. The CDR3 totals 14 residues. Germline V gives CDR1 GTSNPN, CDR2 SVGIG (reference sequence). The ends lost 4 bases at V and 5 bases at J; junction bases unmatched: 9. TCRdb reprocessed the 5' RACE reads with MiXCR, giving one entry per CDR3 protein. Of roughly 80,000 distinct CDR3 sequences in the sample, approximately 17% are singletons; the top ten hold over 15%. A few counts support this clonotype. Sample: PBMCs. This rearrangement joins TRBV30 to TRBJ2-3, with TRBD2 identical over 7 bases. This receptor was obtained from a woman aged 40 to 50 in good health. CDR3 sequence: CAWTRGVTGDTQYF. DNA for the CDR3: TGTGCCTGGACCCGGGGGGTTACAGGAGATACGCAGTATTTT. Full variable domain (remainder filled in from reference TRBV30 and TRBJ2-3): SQTIHQWPATLVQPVGSPLSLECTVEGTSNPNLYWYRQAAGRGLQLLFYSVGIGQISSEVPQNLSASRPQDRQFILSSKKLLLSDSGFYLCAWTRGVTGDTQYFGPGTRLTVL.